The present entry profiles one TCR beta chain with its context. The antigen is unknown. Only in-frame clones appear in the TCRdb table, and some are missing; sequencing was by immunoSEQ multiplex PCR. The sample lists approximately 38,000 clones, around 88% seen once, with less than 20% in the top ten. Each patient supplied 1 to 8 pretreatment and on-treatment samples. The sample comes from a study of PD-L1 blockade in urothelial cancer. Study-level information: Atezolizumab therapy began for patients around 2014, dosed at 1,200 mg intravenously every 3 weeks. After treatment start, blood was analyzed at 3 weeks (second dose) and at 6 weeks. The study's findings and limits: Tumor-associated TCR clones expanded more in blood at 3 weeks in patients with durable benefit.

Germline V gene lookup returns CDR1 SGDLS and CDR2 YYNGEE. The J segment lost 1 base and the V segment lost 3 bases, leaving 3 bases of the junction unmatched. The CDR3 is 15 residues long. The TCR comes from a man aged 60 to 69 with urothelial cancer. The source material was PBMCs, sampled around atezolizumab (anti-PD-L1) treatment. The rearrangement uses TRBV9 and TRBJ2-1; 8 bases align to TRBD2. The CDR3 is CASSGIAGSYNEQFF. Written as DNA, the CDR3 is TGTGCCAGCAGCGGGATAGCGGGATCCTACAATGAGCAGTTCTTC.